This T cell receptor beta chain was captured by sequencing in a study of shared clonotypes between healthy human individuals. In the study overall: CD4 naive cells filled three plates per donor, CD4 memory three, CD8 naive two and CD8 memory one.

The table lists this clone with a count of one. This CDR3 region has 13 residues. Germline V gives CDR1 MDHEN, CDR2 SYDVKM. V was cut by 8 bases and J by 5 bases, with 15 bases left in between. The study separated CD4+ cells into CD45RA+ naive and CD45RA-negative memory subsets. Per the original methods: There were no quality scores in the junction-only immunoSEQ sequences, so filtering differed. Sequencing used immunoSEQ multiplex PCR; TCRdb keeps in-frame clones, though not all of them. V, J and clone size derive from that table, while D and trimming were established from the DNA sequence. The data hold some 1.5 million clones, with 98% observed a single time.

The sample was naive CD4+ T cells sorted from blood. This sample's subset: CD45RA+ positively selected. This clonotype was sampled from a man aged 25-45 years in good health. The V call is TRBV28, the J call TRBJ2-5, with D possibly called TRBD1 or TRBD2 (5 bases each). CDR3 region: CASRDPGRETQYF. The CDR3 nucleotides are TGTGCCAGCCGGGACCCTGGAAGGGAGACCCAGTACTTC. The whole variable domain, filled in from reference TRBV28 and TRBJ2-5, reads DVKVTQSSRYLVKRTGEKVFLECVQDMDHENMFWYRQDPGLGLRLIYFSYDVKMKEKGDIPEGYSVSREKKERFSLILESASTNQTSMYLCASRDPGRETQYFGPGTRLLVL.